The TCR beta chain under discussion was sequenced for a study of blood T cell repertoires in COVID-19. Two negative PCRs, clearance, or symptom resolution characterized the recovered Cohort 3 donors. Trimming at V came to 4 bases and at J to 5 bases, leaving 7 bases not matched to a gene. The germline V gene has CDR1 LNHDA and CDR2 SQIVND (reference sequence). CDR3 size: 14 residues. Measured with immunoSEQ multiplex PCR; TCRdb has only the in-frame clones, and not every one. The sample consists of 210,000 or so clones, about 80% of them appearing once. This chain links TRBV19 with TRBJ2-7; 8 bases fit TRBD1. The sample consisted of PBMCs or T cells enriched from blood (not recorded which). This TCR was recovered from a man between 60 and 70 years old who had recovered from COVID-19. The DNA of the CDR3 is TGTGCCAGTAGTAGCGGACAGGGAAGCGACGAGCAGTACTTC. It translates to CASSSGQGSDEQYF.